Given below is one T cell receptor (beta chain) in context. Antigen unknown. Only in-frame clones appear in the TCRdb table, and some are missing; sequencing was by immunoSEQ multiplex PCR. Altogether about 490,000 clones are present, around 80% being singletons, with the ten largest covering approximately 12%. The sample comes from a study of shared clonotypes between healthy human individuals. The overall study: With ages of 18 to 49, the donors were a couple of women and a few men.

Study results and caveats: Blood was the sole source, and tissue repertoires probably differ.

The TCR originated in a woman aged 40 to 50 in good health. Some clones in this sample may be carry-over from other donors' samples. The sample comprised PBMCs.

The CDR3 nucleotides are TGTGCCAGCAGCCCATACAGGGGGCGCGGTGAAAAACTGTTTTTT. This sequence encodes CASSPYRGRGEKLFF. The rearrangement joins TRBV7-9 to TRBJ1-4; 9 positions match TRBD1. This CDR3 comprises 15 residues. V was pared by 5 bases and J by 7 bases, with 8 bases of the junction left unmatched. The V gene's germline CDR1 is SEHNR and CDR2 FQNEAQ (reference sequence).